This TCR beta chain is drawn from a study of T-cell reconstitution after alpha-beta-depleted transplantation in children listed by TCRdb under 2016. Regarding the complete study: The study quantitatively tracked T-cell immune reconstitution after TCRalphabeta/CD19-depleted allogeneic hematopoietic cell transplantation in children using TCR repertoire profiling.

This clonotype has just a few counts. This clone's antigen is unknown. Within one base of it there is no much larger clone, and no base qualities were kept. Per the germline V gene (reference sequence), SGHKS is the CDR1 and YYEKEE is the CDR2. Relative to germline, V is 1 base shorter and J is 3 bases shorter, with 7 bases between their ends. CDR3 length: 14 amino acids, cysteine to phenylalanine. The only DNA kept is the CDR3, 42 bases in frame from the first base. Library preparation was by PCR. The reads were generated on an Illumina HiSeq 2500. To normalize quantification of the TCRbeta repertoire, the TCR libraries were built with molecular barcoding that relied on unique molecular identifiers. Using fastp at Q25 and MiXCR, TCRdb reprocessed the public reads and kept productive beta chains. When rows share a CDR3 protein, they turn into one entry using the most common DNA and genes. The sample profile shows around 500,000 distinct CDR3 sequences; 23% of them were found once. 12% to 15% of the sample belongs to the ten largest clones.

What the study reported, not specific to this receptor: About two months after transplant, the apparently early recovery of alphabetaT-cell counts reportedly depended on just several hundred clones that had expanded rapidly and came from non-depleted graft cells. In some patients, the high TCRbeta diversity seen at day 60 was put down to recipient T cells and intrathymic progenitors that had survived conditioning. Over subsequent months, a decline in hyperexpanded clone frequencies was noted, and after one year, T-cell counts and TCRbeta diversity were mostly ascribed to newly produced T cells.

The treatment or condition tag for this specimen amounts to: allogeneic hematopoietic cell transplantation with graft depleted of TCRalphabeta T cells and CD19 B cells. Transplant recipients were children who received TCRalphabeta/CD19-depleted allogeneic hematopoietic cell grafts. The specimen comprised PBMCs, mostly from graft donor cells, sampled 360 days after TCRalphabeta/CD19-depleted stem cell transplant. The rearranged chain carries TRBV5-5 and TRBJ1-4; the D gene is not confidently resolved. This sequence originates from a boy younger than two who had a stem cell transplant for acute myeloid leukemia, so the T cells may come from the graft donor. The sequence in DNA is TGTGCCAGCAGCTTGCGTACAGCTAATGAAAAACTGTTTTTT. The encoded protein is CASSLRTANEKLFF.